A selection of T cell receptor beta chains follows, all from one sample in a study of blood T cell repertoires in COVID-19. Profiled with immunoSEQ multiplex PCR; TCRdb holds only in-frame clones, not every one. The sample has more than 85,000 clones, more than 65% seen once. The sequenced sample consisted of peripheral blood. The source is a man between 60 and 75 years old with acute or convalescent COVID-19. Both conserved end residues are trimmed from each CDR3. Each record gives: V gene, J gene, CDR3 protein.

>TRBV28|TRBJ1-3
ASSLYSGNTIY
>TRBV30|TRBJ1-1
AWSGQGNTEAF
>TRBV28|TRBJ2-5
ASSLRDSQETQY
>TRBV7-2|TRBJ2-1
ASSYGGGGNEQF
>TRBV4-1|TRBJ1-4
ASSQATGWDEKLF
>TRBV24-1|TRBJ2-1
ATSPGGATQF
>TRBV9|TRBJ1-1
ASSPRAEGTEAF
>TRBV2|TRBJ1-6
ASSPGQKNSPLH
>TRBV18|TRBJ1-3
ASSPQGNTIY
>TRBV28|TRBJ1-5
ASSLAGFTGNQPQH
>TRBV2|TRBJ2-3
ASSDGTSGLTDTQY
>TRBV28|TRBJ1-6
ASSSQGSKLNSPLH
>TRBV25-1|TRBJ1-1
ASTPSGRGFDTEAF
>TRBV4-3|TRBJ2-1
ASSQHRGAYNEQF
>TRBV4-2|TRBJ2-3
ASSQGLAASTDTQY
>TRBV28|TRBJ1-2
ASSGRGYT
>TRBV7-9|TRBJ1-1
ASSLAQGVLSTEAF
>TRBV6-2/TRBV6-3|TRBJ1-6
ASSYKGTGNSPLH
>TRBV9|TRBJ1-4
ASSIRTGQNEKLF
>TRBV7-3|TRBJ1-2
ASSPTGSYGYT
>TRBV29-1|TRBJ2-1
SVDRGGTGGLAGLGFSSYNEQF
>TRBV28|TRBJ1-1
ASRSTDHGF
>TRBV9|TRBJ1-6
ASSVGGTGVRSPLH
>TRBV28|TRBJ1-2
ASSPGGRGYT
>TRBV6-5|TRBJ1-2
ASRFGGQGSGYT
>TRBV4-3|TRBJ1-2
ASSQEPNTGPYGYT
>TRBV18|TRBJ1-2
ASSAETGRRLANYGYT
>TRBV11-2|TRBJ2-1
ASTTPGRPNNEQF
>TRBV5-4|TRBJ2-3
ASSLAPSGGADTQY
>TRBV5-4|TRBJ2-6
ASSPRQGGGTGANVLT
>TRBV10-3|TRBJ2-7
AIRGGQPPYEQY